The 18 T cell receptor beta chains below were found in one sample sequenced in a study of T cells in Graves' hyperthyroidism and ophthalmopathy. Amplification targeted TCR beta CDR3 regions from RNA transcripts. First-round RT-PCR with HTBI primers amplified the TCR CDR3 region. From the multiplex PCR reads, TCRdb called clonotypes with MiXCR, one entry per CDR3 protein. The data contain roughly 560,000 distinct CDR3 sequences, 14% to 15% of them singletons. The sequenced sample consisted of blood. The receptors shown here come from a woman between 40 and 55 years old with Graves' ophthalmopathy.

In its sample, this clonotype was seen many times. The genes are TRBV27 and TRBJ1-1, with D unresolved. The CDR3 loop spans 14 amino acids. V lost 5 bases to trimming and J lost 8 bases, with 18 bases between them. Germline V lookup: CDR1 MNHEY, CDR2 SMNVEV (reference sequence). CDR3 DNA: TGTGCCAGCAGTGCCCGGGAGGGAAGACGGGAAGCTTTCTTT. It yields the protein CASSAREGRREAFF.

There are many counts of this clonotype. V gene TRBV19 combines with J gene TRBJ2-4, with a tentative D call TRBD1 (5 bases). The V and J ends lost 4 bases and 5 bases respectively, with 9 bases between them. Germline-derived CDR1 and CDR2 are LNHDA and SQIVND (reference sequence). There are 13 residues in the CDR3. CDR3 region: CASSSWGQNIQYF. CDR3 bases: TGTGCCAGTAGTAGTTGGGGCCAAAACATTCAGTACTTC.

At least ten counts were recorded for this clonotype. The J gene is TRBJ2-7, the V gene TRBV20-1; D is unresolved. Germline CDR1 reads DFQATT; CDR2 reads SNEGSKA (reference sequence). V dropped 6 bases and J dropped 4 bases, with 19 bases sitting between them. This CDR3 is 14 amino acids long. The CDR3 protein is CSAGRLSARYEQYF. The CDR3 region has the DNA TGCAGTGCCGGAAGACTCAGCGCTAGGTACGAGCAGTACTTC.

This clonotype was counted many times. The chain is built from TRBV28 and TRBJ1-1; possibly TRBD1 for D (5 bases). The V and J ends lost 10 bases and 3 bases respectively, with 12 bases between them. There are 12 residues in the CDR3. Per the germline V gene, CDR1 is MDHEN and CDR2 is SYDVKM. The CDR3 coding sequence is TGTGCCACCGGGACCGATCACACTGAAGCTTTCTTT. Translation: CATGTDHTEAFF.

This clonotype has a handful of counts. The chain employs TRBV10-3 and TRBJ2-5; 7 bases fit TRBD1. With 6 bases clipped from V and 4 bases from J, the junction kept 2 bases outside the gene matches. The CDR3 is made up of 12 amino acids. Germline values: CDR1 ENHRY, CDR2 SYGVKD. DNA for the CDR3: TGTGCCATCAGAGACAGGGTAGAGACCCAGTACTTC. It encodes CAIRDRVETQYF.

This clonotype was recorded many times. J is TRBJ1-2 and V is TRBV10-3; TRBD1 is a possible D gene (5 bases). The V and J ends lost 7 bases and 0 bases respectively, with 12 bases between them. The CDR3 is made up of 14 amino acids. Germline CDR1 ENHRY, CDR2 SYGVKD. CDR3 region: CAINQDSTNYGYTF. The CDR3 DNA reads as TGTGCCATCAACCAAGACAGTACTAACTATGGCTACACCTTC.

This clonotype was counted many times. This rearrangement joins TRBV2 to TRBJ2-2; D gene ambiguous. The CDR3 is 13 residues long. Trimming removed 6 bases at V and 5 bases at J, with 10 bases between. Looked up from germline, CDR1 is SNHLY and CDR2 is FYNNEI. CDR3 amino acids: CASSSVGTGELFF. CDR3 DNA sequence: TGTGCCAGCAGCAGCGTGGGAACCGGGGAGCTGTTTTTT.

This clonotype was seen at least ten times. The chain uses TRBV28 and TRBJ1-1; the match to TRBD1 covers 8 bases. The CDR3 is 13 amino acids. The V gene's germline CDR1 is MDHEN and CDR2 SYDVKM. The trim removed 8 bases at V and 4 bases at J, leaving 6 bases unmatched. The CDR3 is CASGQGAFTEAFF. In DNA, the CDR3 is TGTGCCAGCGGGCAGGGGGCATTCACTGAAGCTTTCTTT.

This clonotype has a count of ten or more. The V gene is TRBV20-1, the J gene TRBJ2-7; 14 bases match TRBD2. Trimming removed 7 bases from V and 6 bases from J; junction bases left unmatched: 11. The CDR3 has 15 residues. Germline-derived CDR1 and CDR2 are DFQATT and SNEGSKA (reference sequence). In DNA, the CDR3 is TGCAGTGGCCCGGGACTAGCGGGAGCCCAGAGCGAGCAGTACTTC. Translating gives CSGPGLAGAQSEQYF.

The chain recombines TRBV30 with TRBJ2-7; 12 nucleotides match TRBD1. The CDR3 length is 13 residues. Unmatched junction bases numbered 6, after V lost 6 bases and J lost 6 bases. Germline-derived CDR1 and CDR2 are GTSNPN and SVGIG (reference sequence). The CDR3 DNA reads as TGTGCCTGTGGGGACAGGGGGCTTCTCGAGCAGTACTTC. It encodes CACGDRGLLEQYF. Complete variable domain (other parts from reference TRBV30 and TRBJ2-7): SQTIHQWPATLVQPVGSPLSLECTVEGTSNPNLYWYRQAAGRGLQLLFYSVGIGQISSEVPQNLSASRPQDRQFILSSKKLLLSDSGFYLCACGDRGLLEQYFGPGTRLTVT.

The rearrangement joins TRBV12-3 or TRBV12-4 to TRBJ2-5, with a possible D match to TRBD2 (5 bases). The V end was cut by 6 bases, the J end by 4 bases, with 15 bases between. The CDR3 has 14 amino acids. The CDR3 region has the DNA TGTGCCAGCAGCCTTAAGTTCGGAGGAGAGACCCAGTACTTC. This sequence encodes CASSLKFGGETQYF.

V usage is TRBV30 and J usage is TRBJ2-5, with TRBD1 matching over 9 bases. The V gene's germline CDR1 is GTSNPN and CDR2 SVGIG (reference sequence). The V segment lost 3 bases and the J segment 6 bases; nucleotides outside the gene matches: 5. The CDR3 spans 13 residues. The CDR3 bases are TGTGCCTGGAGATTACAGGGGGCGAAGACCCAGTACTTC. This translates into CAWRLQGAKTQYF.

This clonotype was seen ten or more times. Written as DNA, the CDR3 is TGTGCCAGCAGCGTAGAGTACAGTGAAGAGACCCAGTACTTC. It translates to CASSVEYSEETQYF. The chain recombines TRBV9 with TRBJ2-5; D is unresolved. V lost 0 bases and J lost 3, with 9 bases in between. In germline, CDR1 is SGDLS, CDR2 YYNGEE. The CDR3 totals 14 residues.

The chain combines TRBV6-2 or TRBV6-3 with TRBJ1-2, with 9 positions matching TRBD1. After removal of 6 bases from V and 8 bases from J, the junction contained 10 bases not matched to a gene. The CDR3 has 14 residues. Per the germline V gene, CDR1 is MNHEY and CDR2 is SVGEGT. CDR3 nucleotides: TGTGCCAGCAGAGCCGCCGGGACAGGGCCCGGCTACACCTTC. Protein product: CASRAAGTGPGYTF.

CDR3 sequence (DNA): TGTGCCAGCAGAGTGACAGCCGGGGCTAACTATGGCTACACCTTC. Translation gives CASRVTAGANYGYTF. The rearrangement uses TRBV28 and TRBJ1-2; a possible D gene is TRBD1 (5 bases). The germline V gene has CDR1 MDHEN and CDR2 SYDVKM. With 6 bases removed from V and 0 bases from J, the gap between germline ends came to 14 bases. The length of the CDR3 is 15 residues.

The table lists this clonotype with a few counts. CDR3 sequence (DNA): TGTGCCAGTAGTATCCCCAACAGCCACCCTGAAGCTTTCTTT. Its protein is CASSIPNSHPEAFF. J is TRBJ1-1 and V is TRBV19; D gene unclear. V was trimmed by 3 bases and J by 6 bases, leaving 14 bases between them. This CDR3 has 14 residues. Germline assignment: CDR1 LNHDA and CDR2 SQIVND (reference sequence). Full variable domain (remainder filled in from reference TRBV19 and TRBJ1-1): DGGITQSPKYLFRKEGQNVTLSCEQNLNHDAMYWYRQDPGQGLRLIYYSQIVNDFQKGDIAEGYSVSREKKESFPLTVTSAQKNPTAFYLCASSIPNSHPEAFFGQGTRLTVV.

The sample holds many counts of this clonotype. The chain employs TRBV12-3 or TRBV12-4 and TRBJ1-5; the D is unclear. The CDR3 runs 12 residues. V lost 3 bases, J lost 0 bases, and 0 bases lay in between. Here the CDR3 reads CASSFSNQPQHF. CDR3 sequence (DNA): TGTGCCAGCAGTTTTAGCAATCAGCCCCAGCATTTT.

Comments on this clonotype: A read error is possible here, since a much larger clone lies one base away. The chain joins TRBV27 to TRBJ2-5; perhaps TRBD2 as D (7 bases). This CDR3 comprises 14 residues. The V and J ends lost 6 bases and 5 bases respectively, with 16 bases between them. The germline CDR1 and CDR2 sequences are MNHEY and SMNVEV (reference sequence). CDR3 in amino acids: CASRLRGGLETQYF. Written as DNA, the CDR3 is TGTGCCAGCAGGCTGAGGGGGGGGTTGGAGACCCAGTACTTC.